Described below is a single T cell receptor beta chain sequence and its context. Its antigen is unidentified. The V gene's germline CDR1 is SGHDT and CDR2 YYEEEE. CDR3 size: 14 residues. Deletions cut 1 base from V and 5 bases from J, with 12 bases between. Sequencing used immunoSEQ multiplex PCR; TCRdb keeps in-frame clones, though not all of them. Of around 200,000 clones listed, around 88% are singletons. The entry originates in a study of T cell responses to AZD1222 COVID-19 vaccine. Whole-study findings and limits: Reports indicate that nearly half of spike-specific TCRs are directed at unmutated variant regions. White British donors predominated, females outnumbered males, and clonal diversity was possibly underestimated.

This clonotype was obtained from an adult in good health. The sample was peripheral blood, taken on day 0 of AZD1222 vaccination. The gene calls are TRBV5-6 and TRBJ2-5; D is undetermined. The DNA of the CDR3 is TGTGCCAGCAGCTTGCCTGGTCTGGAGGAGACCCAGTACTTC. Amino acid sequence: CASSLPGLEETQYF.